The 17 T cell receptor beta chains presented below share a single source sample, sequenced in a study of shared clonotypes between healthy human individuals. Profiled with immunoSEQ multiplex PCR; TCRdb holds only in-frame clones, not every one. The sample shows 950,000 to 1,100,000 clones, about 84% of them seen only once. Input material: memory CD4+ T cells from PBMCs. Sample subset: CD45RA-negative fraction. The receptors were sampled from a young man in good health. Some clones in this sample may be carry-over from other donors' samples.

The CDR3 sequence: CASSELGGSYNEQFF. Written as DNA, the CDR3 is TGTGCCAGCAGTGAATTAGGTGGATCCTACAATGAGCAGTTCTTC. The chain carries TRBV2 and TRBJ2-1; D call uncertain. The CDR3 contains 15 residues. V was cut by 2 bases and J by 1 base, with 9 bases left in between. Germline V gene sequence: CDR1 SNHLY, CDR2 FYNNEI.

This clone appeared a few times. The chain joins TRBV6-5 to TRBJ2-7, with 10 bases matching TRBD2. CDR3 length: 13 residues. Germline trimming cut 7 bases from V and 4 bases from J; bases unmatched to any gene: 4. Germline assignment: CDR1 MNHEY and CDR2 SVGAGI. Here the CDR3 reads CASTRTSGYEQYF. In nucleotides, the CDR3 is TGTGCCAGCACTAGGACTAGCGGTTACGAGCAGTACTTC.

The rearrangement links TRBV5-1 to TRBJ2-7; 12 positions agree with TRBD2. The CDR3 has 19 amino acids. After removal of 4 bases from V and 5 bases from J, the junction contained 19 bases not matched to a gene. Germline V lookup: CDR1 SGHRS, CDR2 YFSETQ. The CDR3 DNA follows: TGCGCCAGCAGCCCCACCCCCCGGACTAGCGGGATCGGTAGCGACGAGCAGTACTTC. Protein: CASSPTPRTSGIGSDEQYF.

The rearrangement joins TRBV6-1 to TRBJ2-5; weak D call: TRBD2 (5 bases). V was trimmed by 7 bases and J by 5 bases, leaving 14 bases between them. CDR3 length: 13 amino acids. The germline V gene has CDR1 MNHNS and CDR2 SASEGT. CDR3 nucleotides: TGTGCCAGCACCCCGTCGGGAATCGAGACCCAGTACTTC. The encoded protein is CASTPSGIETQYF.

A remark on this clone: It may be a read error: a sequence one base away is much more abundant. This chain joins TRBV30 and TRBJ2-5, with TRBD1 identical over 9 bases. The CDR3 extends over 13 amino acids. Per the germline V gene, CDR1 is GTSNPN and CDR2 is SVGIG (reference sequence). CDR3: CAWGTGTQGTQYF. In DNA, the CDR3 is TGTGCCTGGGGGACAGGGACGCAAGGGACCCAGTACTTC. Together with reference TRBV30 and TRBJ2-5, the CDR3 gives the full variable domain: SQTIHQWPATLVQPVGSPLSLECTVEGTSNPNLYWYRQAAGRGLQLLFYSVGIGQISSEVPQNLSASRPQDRQFILSSKKLLLSDSGFYLCAWGTGTQGTQYFGPGTRLLVL.

The J gene is TRBJ2-7, the V gene TRBV7-8, with 10 bases that match TRBD1. V lost 6 bases and J lost 7; bases outside the gene matches: 18. The CDR3 consists of 17 residues. Per germline, CDR1 SGHVS and CDR2 FQNEAQ. The CDR3: CASSPPFRDRGMGEQYF. DNA of the CDR3: TGTGCCAGCAGTCCCCCTTTCCGGGACAGGGGTATGGGGGAGCAGTACTTC.

The rearrangement joins TRBV7-8 to TRBJ1-5; perhaps TRBD1 as D (5 bases). The CDR3 is 16 residues long. V was shortened by 5 bases and J by 0 bases, with 14 bases between the two germline ends. Germline CDR1 SGHVS, CDR2 FQNEAQ. CDR3 DNA sequence: TGTGCCAGCAGCAACTACCGGGACGGTAGCAATCAGCCCCAGCATTTT. Translating it yields CASSNYRDGSNQPQHF. Together with reference TRBV7-8 and TRBJ1-5, the CDR3 gives the full variable domain: GAGVSQSPRYKVAKRGQDVALRCDPISGHVSLFWYQQALGQGPEFLTYFQNEAQLDKSGLPSDRFFAERPEGSVSTLKIQRTQQEDSAVYLCASSNYRDGSNQPQHFGDGTRLSIL.

This clone has just a few counts. The gene calls are TRBV4-1 and TRBJ2-3; 9 nucleotides match TRBD2. J gave up 2 bases and V 0 bases, and 3 bases lay outside the gene matches. Germline assignment: CDR1 MGHRA and CDR2 YSYEKL. CDR3 size: 16 residues. CDR3 nucleotides: TGCGCCAGCAGCCAAGAGACTAGCGGATACACAGATACGCAGTATTTT. Amino acids: CASSQETSGYTDTQYF.

The chain carries TRBV28 and TRBJ1-1; perhaps TRBD1 as D (6 bases). The V gene lost 6 bases and the J gene lost 4 bases, with 18 bases spanning the gap. The CDR3 has 15 residues. Germline values: CDR1 MDHEN, CDR2 SYDVKM. In DNA form, the CDR3 reads TGTGCCAGCAGGCCCAGGACAGCGGGGGGCACTGAAGCTTTCTTT. This codes for CASRPRTAGGTEAFF.

This rearrangement joins TRBV5-1 to TRBJ2-5; 7 nucleotides align to TRBD1. CDR1 and CDR2 (germline): SGHRS, YFSETQ. The ends lost 4 bases at V and 5 bases at J; junction bases unmatched: 11. This CDR3 has 15 amino acids. CDR3 in amino acids: CASSPLGQAQETQYF. The CDR3 DNA sequence: TGCGCCAGCAGCCCATTAGGACAGGCCCAGGAGACCCAGTACTTC. Based on the CDR3 plus reference TRBV5-1 and TRBJ2-5, the full variable domain is KAGVTQTPRYLIKTRGQQVTLSCSPISGHRSVSWYQQTPGQGLQFLFEYFSETQRNKGNFPGRFSGRQFSNSRSEMNVSTLELGDSALYLCASSPLGQAQETQYFGPGTRLLVL.

V is TRBV28 and J is TRBJ2-6, with D perhaps matching TRBD2 (7 bases). Trimming took off 8 bases at V and 2 bases at J, with 19 bases between the two ends. The CDR3 totals 17 residues. The germline gives CDR1 MDHEN, CDR2 SYDVKM. The DNA of the CDR3 is TGTGCCAGCTCACGTCACTCGGGGGGCCCTGGGGCCAACGTCCTGACTTTC. It is translated as CASSRHSGGPGANVLTF.

The V call is TRBV7-2, the J call TRBJ1-3; no clear D gene. This CDR3 is built from 15 residues. V was shortened by 1 base and J by 0 bases, with 7 bases between the two germline ends. Germline V gene lookup returns CDR1 SGHTA and CDR2 FQGNSA. The CDR3 reads CASSLGVLSGNTIYF. The CDR3 region has the DNA TGTGCCAGCAGCTTAGGGGTCCTCTCTGGAAACACCATATATTTT. The variable domain in full, with the rest retrieved from reference TRBV7-2 and TRBJ1-3, is GAGVSQSPSNKVTEKGKDVELRCDPISGHTALYWYRQSLGQGLEFLIYFQGNSAPDKSGLPSDRFSAERTGGSVSTLTIQRTQQEDSAVYLCASSLGVLSGNTIYFGEGSWLTVV.

This chain links TRBV5-6 with TRBJ2-1; D is perhaps TRBD2 (5 bases). The V end was cut by 1 base, the J end by 12 bases, with 20 bases between. CDR3 length: 15 residues. Germline V CDR1 and CDR2: SGHDT, YYEEEE. CDR3 residues: CASSLLQEGRAGQFF. The DNA for the CDR3 is TGTGCCAGCAGCTTGCTTCAGGAAGGACGCGCGGGGCAGTTCTTC. The variable domain in full, with the rest retrieved from reference TRBV5-6 and TRBJ2-1, is DAGVTQSPTHLIKTRGQQVTLRCSPKSGHDTVSWYQQALGQGPQFIFQYYEEEERQRGNFPDRFSGHQFPNYSSELNVNALLLGDSALYLCASSLLQEGRAGQFFGPGTRLTVL.

V gene TRBV28 combines with J gene TRBJ1-2; TRBD1 matches 8 bases. The CDR3 length is 13 residues. The V gene end was trimmed by 5 bases and the J gene end by 8 bases; junction bases not matched to a gene: 7. Germline lookup yields CDR1 MDHEN and CDR2 SYDVKM. In DNA, the CDR3 is TGTGCCAGCAGTACTTGGACAGGGCTGGGCTACACCTTC. This encodes CASSTWTGLGYTF.

In its sample, this clone was seen many times. This chain connects TRBV7-9 to TRBJ2-1; tentatively, D is TRBD1 (5 bases). The V end lost 2 bases, the J end lost 9 bases, and 14 bases lay between the germline ends. The CDR3 length is 14 residues. Looked up from germline, CDR1 is SEHNR and CDR2 is FQNEAQ (reference sequence). CDR3 region: CASSLSLQVREQFF. CDR3 nucleotide sequence: TGTGCCAGCAGCTTATCCCTACAGGTACGTGAGCAGTTCTTC.

This clone showed up just once. This chain links TRBV5-1 with TRBJ1-2; D call uncertain. The V gene's germline CDR1 is SGHRS and CDR2 YFSETQ. V lost 0 bases and J lost 12, with 15 bases in between. The CDR3 contains 13 residues. CDR3 coding DNA: TGCGCCAGCAGCTTGGAATTTCGGGCAAGTCACACCTTC. Encoded protein: CASSLEFRASHTF.

The V call is TRBV7-9, the J call TRBJ2-5; 13 bases are a match to TRBD2. Looked up from germline, CDR1 is SEHNR and CDR2 is FQNEAQ (reference sequence). V was clipped by 5 bases and J by 2 bases; unmatched bases: 2. CDR3 length: 15 residues. CDR3 amino acids: CASSKTSGGQETQYF. The CDR3 bases are TGTGCCAGCAGCAAGACTAGCGGGGGGCAAGAGACCCAGTACTTC.